A selection of T cell receptor beta chains follows, all from one sample in a study of cytomegalovirus exposure and HLA in healthy donors. The data were produced by immunoSEQ multiplex PCR, yet TCRdb's version contains in-frame clones alone and is incomplete. The sample yields some 210,000 clones, around 80% seen once. Sequences were obtained from PBMCs. These receptors all stem from a male donor in good health and CMV-seronegative. CDR3s include the opening cysteine and the closing phenylalanine or tryptophan. D genes are given only for firm matches. Size is stated for part of the rows, as once, few or many counts, or as a class when the clone is expanded.

j_gene,d_gene,v_gene,abundance,CDR3aa,CDR3nt
TRBJ2-4,TRBD2,TRBV28,.,CASSSPLLMTSNIQYF,TGTGCCAGCAGTTCCCCACTGCTAATGACTAGCAACATTCAGTACTTC
TRBJ1-1,TRBD1,TRBV19,.,CASSISHRGYTEAFF,TGTGCCAGTAGTATTTCCCACAGGGGTTACACTGAAGCTTTCTTT
TRBJ2-5,TRBD1,TRBV28,.,CASSPRTGWEETQYF,TGTGCCAGCAGTCCCAGGACAGGGTGGGAAGAGACCCAGTACTTC
TRBJ2-2,.,TRBV6-5,.,CASSLTAYTGELFF,TGTGCCAGCAGTCTAACAGCCTACACCGGGGAGCTGTTTTTT
TRBJ2-3,.,TRBV7-2,.,CASSLVSGGTDTQYF,TGTGCCAGCAGCTTAGTTAGCGGAGGCACAGATACGCAGTATTTT
TRBJ2-7,TRBD2,TRBV29-1,.,CSVGLGGAGGGEQYF,TGCAGCGTTGGGTTAGGGGGAGCGGGAGGGGGCGAGCAGTACTTC
TRBJ2-1,.,TRBV4-1,.,CASSLLEATTYNEQFF,TGCGCCAGCAGCCTCTTAGAGGCTACAACCTACAATGAGCAGTTCTTC
TRBJ2-5,.,TRBV18,.,CASSPVHSQETQYF,TGTGCCAGCTCACCGGTACATTCCCAAGAGACCCAGTACTTC
TRBJ1-1,.,TRBV7-3,.,CASSLTFVNTEAFF,TGTGCCAGCAGCTTAACCTTCGTGAACACTGAAGCTTTCTTT
TRBJ1-3,.,TRBV7-8,.,CASSPDSGNTIYF,TGTGCCAGCAGCCCGGACAGTGGAAACACCATATATTTT
TRBJ2-7,TRBD1,TRBV27,.,CASSYGQGYEQYF,TGTGCCAGCAGTTACGGACAGGGCTACGAGCAGTACTTC
TRBJ2-7,.,TRBV27,.,CASSLSSGTGYEQYF,TGTGCCAGCAGTTTATCGTCGGGGACTGGATACGAGCAGTACTTC
TRBJ1-3,TRBD1,TRBV6-1,.,CASSETGASGNTIYF,TGTGCCAGCAGTGAGACAGGGGCCTCTGGAAACACCATATATTTT
TRBJ2-7,TRBD1,TRBV19,once,CASSKDRGSYEQYF,TGTGCCAGTAGTAAGGACAGGGGCTCCTACGAGCAGTACTTC
TRBJ2-7,.,TRBV6-5,.,CASSSRGGLNYEQYF,TGTGCCAGCAGCTCCCGGGGAGGACTTAACTACGAGCAGTACTTC
TRBJ1-5,TRBD1,TRBV6-6,.,CASISRRTGDNQPQHF,TGTGCCAGCATTAGCCGGCGGACAGGTGACAATCAGCCCCAGCATTTT
TRBJ2-1,.,TRBV30,.,CAWSVTGSWVGNEQFF,TGTGCCTGGAGTGTTACCGGGAGCTGGGTTGGGAATGAGCAGTTCTTC
TRBJ2-7,.,TRBV18,.,CASSLPGLLEEQYF,TGTGCCAGCTCACTACCGGGACTTCTCGAAGAGCAGTACTTC
TRBJ2-3,TRBD1,TRBV10-1,few,CAGYHRGRHTQYF,TGCGCCGGATATCACAGGGGTCGACATACGCAGTATTTT
TRBJ1-1,.,TRBV11-2,.,CASSLTSGVRPANTEAFF,TGTGCCAGCAGCCTTACATCGGGGGTCAGGCCAGCGAACACTGAAGCTTTCTTT
TRBJ2-1,TRBD2,TRBV19,.,CASSKNGRSGEQFF,TGTGCCAGTAGTAAAAACGGGAGGTCCGGTGAGCAGTTCTTC
TRBJ1-2,.,TRBV2,.,CAPFQGFDYGYTF,TGTGCCCCCTTCCAGGGTTTTGACTATGGCTACACCTTC
TRBJ2-5,TRBD1,TRBV12-5,.,CASGPGDRRETQYF,TGTGCTAGTGGTCCTGGGGACAGACGAGAGACCCAGTACTTC
TRBJ2-5,TRBD1,TRBV9,.,CASSVTPRTGSLQGQETQYF,TGTGCCAGCAGCGTAACACCCCGGACAGGGAGCTTACAAGGCCAAGAGACCCAGTACTTC
TRBJ2-1,TRBD1,TRBV28,.,CASSLPGQGANEQFF,TGTGCCAGCAGCTTACCGGGACAGGGGGCAAATGAGCAGTTCTTC
TRBJ2-7,.,TRBV19,.,CASSTTTGRKEQYF,TGTGCCAGTAGTACTACGACAGGTCGTAAGGAGCAGTACTTC
TRBJ2-7,.,TRBV5-4,.,CASSLESGSPSSEQYF,TGTGCCAGCAGCTTGGAAAGCGGGTCGCCCTCCTCCGAGCAGTACTTC
TRBJ2-7,TRBD2,TRBV2,.,CASSAQGLVSEQYF,TGTGCCAGCAGTGCCCAAGGACTAGTTTCCGAGCAGTACTTC
TRBJ2-5,TRBD2,TRBV5-6,.,CASSFKILAGAETQYF,TGTGCCAGCAGCTTCAAGATCCTAGCGGGAGCAGAGACCCAGTACTTC
TRBJ2-7,.,TRBV30,.,CAWRNRGRAYEQYF,TGTGCCTGGAGGAACAGGGGGAGGGCCTACGAGCAGTACTTC
TRBJ1-2,.,TRBV10-3,.,CAIRDTGNDGYTF,TGTGCCATCAGGGATACAGGAAACGATGGCTACACCTTC
TRBJ2-7,.,TRBV19,.,CSPATGGYF,TGCTCTCCGGCGACAGGAGGGTACTTC
TRBJ1-2,.,TRBV6-6,.,CASGAPNYGYTF,TGTGCCAGCGGAGCCCCAAACTATGGCTACACCTTC
TRBJ2-7,TRBD2,TRBV7-8,.,CASRTRTSGRAEIYEQYF,TGTGCCAGCAGAACCCGGACTAGCGGGAGGGCAGAAATCTACGAGCAGTACTTC
TRBJ2-2,TRBD2,TRBV5-6,.,CASSLGAGGPSGTGELFF,TGTGCCAGCAGCTTGGGAGCGGGAGGGCCCTCAGGCACCGGGGAGCTGTTTTTT
TRBJ2-5,TRBD2,TRBV6-5,once,CASKTRLAGVETQYF,TGTGCCAGCAAAACCCGGCTAGCGGGAGTTGAGACCCAGTACTTC
TRBJ1-5,.,TRBV9,.,CASSDVGQGPQHF,TGTGCCAGCAGCGACGTGGGGCAGGGGCCCCAGCATTTT
TRBJ2-1,TRBD2,TRBV11-2,.,CASSLGSGRNEQFF,TGTGCCAGCAGCTTGGGTAGCGGGAGAAATGAGCAGTTCTTC
TRBJ1-5,.,TRBV7-3,few,CASSITYNQPQHF,TGTGCCAGCAGCATAACCTACAATCAGCCCCAGCATTTT
TRBJ2-7,.,TRBV5-1,.,CASSSGESEQYF,TGCGCCAGCAGCTCGGGGGAAAGCGAGCAGTACTTC
TRBJ2-3,TRBD2,TRBV7-2,.,CASSITTSGSTAQYF,TGTGCCAGCAGCATCACGACTAGCGGGAGTACTGCGCAGTATTTT
TRBJ2-7,.,TRBV14,.,CASRVAGGEQYF,TGTGCCAGCCGGGTGGCGGGTGGCGAGCAGTACTTC
TRBJ2-7,TRBD1,TRBV5-6,many,CASSTDRGPRGEQYF,TGTGCCAGCAGCACGGACAGGGGGCCCCGAGGCGAGCAGTACTTC
TRBJ2-7,TRBD2,TRBV6-5,.,CASQAGAAYEQYF,TGTGCCAGCCAGGCGGGAGCCGCCTACGAGCAGTACTTC
TRBJ1-1,.,TRBV18,.,CASSPTTVQDRVNTEAFF,TGTGCCAGCTCCCCCACCACGGTCCAGGACAGAGTGAACACTGAAGCTTTCTTT
TRBJ2-5,.,TRBV5-1,once,CASSVQRTQETQYF,TGCGCCAGCAGCGTTCAGCGCACCCAAGAGACCCAGTACTTC
TRBJ1-3,.,TRBV21-1,.,CASSKAWGRGGNTIYF,TGTGCCAGCAGCAAAGCATGGGGGCGGGGGGGAAACACCATATATTTT